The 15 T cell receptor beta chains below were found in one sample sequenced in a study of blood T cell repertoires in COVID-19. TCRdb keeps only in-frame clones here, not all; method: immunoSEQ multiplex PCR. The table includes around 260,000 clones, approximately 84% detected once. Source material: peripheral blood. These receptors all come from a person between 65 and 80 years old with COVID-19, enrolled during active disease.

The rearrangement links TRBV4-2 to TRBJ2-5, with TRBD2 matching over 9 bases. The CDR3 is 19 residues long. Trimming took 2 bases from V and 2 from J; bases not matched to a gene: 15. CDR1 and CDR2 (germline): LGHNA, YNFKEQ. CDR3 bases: TGTGCCAGCAGCCAAAACCCATCCCTATCACTAGCGGGTCAAGAGACCCAGTACTTC. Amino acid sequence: CASSQNPSLSLAGQETQYF.

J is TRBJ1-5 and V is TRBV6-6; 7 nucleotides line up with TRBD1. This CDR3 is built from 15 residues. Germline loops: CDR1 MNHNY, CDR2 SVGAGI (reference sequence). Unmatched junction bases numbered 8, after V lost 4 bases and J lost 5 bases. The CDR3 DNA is TGTGCCAGCAGTTTCGCGGCCGACAGGGATCAGCCCCAGCATTTT. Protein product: CASSFAADRDQPQHF.

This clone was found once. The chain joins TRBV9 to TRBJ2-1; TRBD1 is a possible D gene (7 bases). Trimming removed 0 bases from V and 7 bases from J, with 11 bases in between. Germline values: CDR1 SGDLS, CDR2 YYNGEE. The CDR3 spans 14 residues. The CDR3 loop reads CASSVGAGGNEQFF. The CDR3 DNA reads TGTGCCAGCAGCGTAGGGGCAGGGGGGAATGAGCAGTTCTTC.

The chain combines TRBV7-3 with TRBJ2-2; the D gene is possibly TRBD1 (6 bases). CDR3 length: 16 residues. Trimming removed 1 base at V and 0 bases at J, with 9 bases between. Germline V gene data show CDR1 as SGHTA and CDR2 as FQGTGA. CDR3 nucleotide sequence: TGTGCCAGCAGCTTAATAGGGACATCGAACACCGGGGAGCTGTTTTTT. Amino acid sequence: CASSLIGTSNTGELFF.

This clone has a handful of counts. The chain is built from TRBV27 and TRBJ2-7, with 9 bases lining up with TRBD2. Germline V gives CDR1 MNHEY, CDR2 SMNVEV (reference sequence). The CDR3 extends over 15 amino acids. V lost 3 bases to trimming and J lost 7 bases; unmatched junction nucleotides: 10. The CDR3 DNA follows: TGTGCCAGCAGTTTGTTTGGCGGGAGGGCGGGGGAGCAGTACTTC. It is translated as CASSLFGGRAGEQYF.

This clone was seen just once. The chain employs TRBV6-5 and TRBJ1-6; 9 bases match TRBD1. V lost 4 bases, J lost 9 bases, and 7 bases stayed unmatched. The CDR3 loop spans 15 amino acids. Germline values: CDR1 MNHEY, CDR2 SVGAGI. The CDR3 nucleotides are TGTGCCAGCAGTTCCACAGGGGGCGAGAGTTCACCCCTCCACTTT. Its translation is CASSSTGGESSPLHF.

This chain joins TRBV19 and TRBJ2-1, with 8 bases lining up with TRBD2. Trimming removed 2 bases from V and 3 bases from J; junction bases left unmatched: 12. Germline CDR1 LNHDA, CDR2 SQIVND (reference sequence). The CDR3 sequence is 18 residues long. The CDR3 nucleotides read TGTGCCAGTAGTATAAGTTTCGGTCTAGCGGGCCTCTACAATGAGCAGTTCTTC. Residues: CASSISFGLAGLYNEQFF.

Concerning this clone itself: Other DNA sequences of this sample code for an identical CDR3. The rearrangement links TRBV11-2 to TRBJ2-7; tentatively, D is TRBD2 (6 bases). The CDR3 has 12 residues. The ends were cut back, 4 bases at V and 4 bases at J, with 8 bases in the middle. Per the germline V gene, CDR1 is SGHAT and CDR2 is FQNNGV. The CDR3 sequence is CASSSAGYEQYF. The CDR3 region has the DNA TGTGCCAGCAGCTCGGCGGGATACGAGCAGTACTTC.

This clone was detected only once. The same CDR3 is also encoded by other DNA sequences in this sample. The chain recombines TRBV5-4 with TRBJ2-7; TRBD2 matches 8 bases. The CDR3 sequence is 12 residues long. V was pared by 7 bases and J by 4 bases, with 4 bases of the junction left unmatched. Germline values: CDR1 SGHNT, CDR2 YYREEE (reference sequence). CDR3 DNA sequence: TGTGCCAGCTCTCCGGGGGGGTACGAGCAGTACTTC. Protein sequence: CASSPGGYEQYF.

The CDR3: CASRDLGTSGHYEQYF. The DNA of the CDR3 is TGTGCCAGTAGGGACCTAGGGACTAGCGGACACTACGAGCAGTACTTC. The chain joins TRBV19 to TRBJ2-7, with 11 bases matching TRBD2. The CDR3 consists of 16 residues. V shed 6 bases, J shed 3 bases, and the junction held 10 bases outside the gene matches. The germline gives CDR1 LNHDA, CDR2 SQIVND (reference sequence).

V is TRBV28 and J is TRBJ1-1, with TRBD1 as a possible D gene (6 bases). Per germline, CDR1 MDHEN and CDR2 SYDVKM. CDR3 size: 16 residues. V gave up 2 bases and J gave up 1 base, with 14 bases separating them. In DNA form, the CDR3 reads TGTGCCAGCAGTTTACCTTTTACAGGGAGGAACACTGAAGCTTTCTTT. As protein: CASSLPFTGRNTEAFF.

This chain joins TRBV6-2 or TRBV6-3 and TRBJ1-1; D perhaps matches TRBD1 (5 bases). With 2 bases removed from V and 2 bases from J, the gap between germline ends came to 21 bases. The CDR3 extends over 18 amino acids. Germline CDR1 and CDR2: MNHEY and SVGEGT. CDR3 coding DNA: TGTGCCAGCAGTTACGGAAGGGGCAGGGAGGGAAGTAACACTGAAGCTTTCTTT. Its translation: CASSYGRGREGSNTEAFF.

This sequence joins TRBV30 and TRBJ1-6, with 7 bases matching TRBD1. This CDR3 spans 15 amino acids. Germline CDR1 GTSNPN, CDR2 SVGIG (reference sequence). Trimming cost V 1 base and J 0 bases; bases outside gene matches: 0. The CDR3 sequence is CAWSGDSSYNSPLHF. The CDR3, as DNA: TGTGCCTGGAGTGGGGACAGCTCCTATAATTCACCCCTCCACTTT.

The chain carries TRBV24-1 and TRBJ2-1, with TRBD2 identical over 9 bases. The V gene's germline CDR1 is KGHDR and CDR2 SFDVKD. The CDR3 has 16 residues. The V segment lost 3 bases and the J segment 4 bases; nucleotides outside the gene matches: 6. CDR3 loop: CATSDPGTSRYNEQFF. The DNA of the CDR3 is TGTGCCACCAGTGATCCCGGGACTAGCAGATACAATGAGCAGTTCTTC.

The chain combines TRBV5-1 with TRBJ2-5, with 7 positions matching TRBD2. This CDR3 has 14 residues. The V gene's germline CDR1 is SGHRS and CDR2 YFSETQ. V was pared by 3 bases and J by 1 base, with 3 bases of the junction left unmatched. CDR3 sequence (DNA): TGCGCCAGCAGCTCGGGGGGAGTCCAAGAGACCCAGTACTTC. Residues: CASSSGGVQETQYF. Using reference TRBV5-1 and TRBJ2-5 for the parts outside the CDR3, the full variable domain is KAGVTQTPRYLIKTRGQQVTLSCSPISGHRSVSWYQQTPGQGLQFLFEYFSETQRNKGNFPGRFSGRQFSNSRSEMNVSTLELGDSALYLCASSSGGVQETQYFGPGTRLLVL.